This T cell receptor beta chain was captured by sequencing in a study of early stage breast cancer tumors. Background on the study: Approximately 10-fold was the mean read coverage per sample. Findings and caveats of the study: Enriched TCRB sequences shared across patients were mostly commonly generated sequences. Compared with adjacent normal breast tissue, tumors showed about 2.5-fold greater T cell density and higher clonality.

Assay: immunoSEQ multiplex PCR; the TCRdb copy retains only in-frame clones and omits some. Among 45,000 to 60,000 clones listed, under 95% were seen once. CDR3 length: 16 amino acids. Trimming removed 1 base from V and 4 bases from J, with 11 bases in between. The V gene's germline CDR1 is MGHDK and CDR2 SYGVNS. As to this clone: The antigen remains unidentified.

The V gene is TRBV25-1, the J gene TRBJ2-6; no definite D call. The material sequenced was blood. This clonotype was obtained from a person in their 70s with breast cancer. The CDR3 sequence: CASSEFRGPGANVLTF. The DNA of the CDR3 is TGTGCCAGCAGTGAATTTCGAGGCCCCGGGGCCAACGTCCTGACTTTC.